Following are 9 T cell receptor beta chains from one sample sequenced in a study of T cell responses to AZD1222 COVID-19 vaccine. Profiled with immunoSEQ multiplex PCR; TCRdb holds only in-frame clones, not every one. The data contain approximately 140,000 clones, 75% to 95% of them singletons. This specimen consisted of peripheral blood, obtained on day 0 of AZD1222 vaccination. These receptor sequences come from an adult in good health.

The V gene is TRBV28, the J gene TRBJ1-2; D gene ambiguous. Looked up from germline, CDR1 is MDHEN and CDR2 is SYDVKM. V was shortened by 2 bases and J by 3 bases, with 7 bases between the two germline ends. The CDR3 loop spans 13 amino acids. CDR3: CASSLDPDYGYTF. The CDR3 DNA sequence: TGTGCCAGCAGTTTAGATCCGGACTATGGCTACACCTTC.

The chain joins TRBV28 to TRBJ1-2; 7 bases fit TRBD1. The V gene's germline CDR1 is MDHEN and CDR2 SYDVKM. The trim removed 6 bases at V and 6 bases at J, leaving 10 bases unmatched. CDR3 length: 14 amino acids. CDR3 amino acids: CASSTDQGVDGYTF. The CDR3 coding sequence is TGTGCCAGCAGCACCGATCAGGGGGTGGATGGCTACACCTTC.

This chain connects TRBV12-3 or TRBV12-4 to TRBJ1-1; D is undetermined. V lost 10 bases and J lost 6, with 9 bases in between. The CDR3 runs to 10 residues. Written as DNA, the CDR3 is TGTGCCACGGGTTGGCCTGAAGCTTTCTTT. Its translation: CATGWPEAFF.

This rearrangement joins TRBV5-1 to TRBJ1-2; no clear D. The CDR3 runs 14 residues. V shed 4 bases and J shed 4 bases, with 14 bases lying between them. Germline lookup yields CDR1 SGHRS and CDR2 YFSETQ. DNA of the CDR3: TGCGCCAGCAGCCCAGGCGCGTTTGTCTATGGCTACACCTTC. This gives the protein CASSPGAFVYGYTF.

This clone appeared a few times. The V and J genes are TRBV5-1 and TRBJ1-3; TRBD1 is a possible D gene (6 bases). The CDR3 runs to 14 residues. CDR1 is SGHRS, CDR2 YFSETQ, per germline. With 0 bases removed from V and 4 bases from J, the gap between germline ends came to 8 bases. CDR3 DNA: TGCGCCAGCAGCTTGGACAGGGCCGGAAACACCATATATTTT. Its protein is CASSLDRAGNTIYF. The full variable domain, completed using reference TRBV5-1 and TRBJ1-3, is KAGVTQTPRYLIKTRGQQVTLSCSPISGHRSVSWYQQTPGQGLQFLFEYFSETQRNKGNFPGRFSGRQFSNSRSEMNVSTLELGDSALYLCASSLDRAGNTIYFGEGSWLTVV.

The CDR3, as DNA: TGTGCCAGCACACAGCGATCTGGGGAGCAGTACTTC. Its protein product is CASTQRSGEQYF. This chain uses TRBV5-4 with TRBJ2-7; no reliable D call. CDR3 length: 12 residues. The V and J ends lost 6 bases and 7 bases respectively, with 14 bases between them. Germline CDR1 is SGHNT and CDR2 is YYREEE (reference sequence).

The chain is built from TRBV28 and TRBJ1-6, with TRBD1 matching over 7 bases. The CDR3 has 13 amino acids. The J segment lost 7 bases and the V segment lost 6 bases, leaving 3 bases of the junction unmatched. CDR1 MDHEN and CDR2 SYDVKM come from the germline V gene. This CDR3 reads CASSPGGNSPLHF. CDR3 DNA sequence: TGTGCCAGCAGCCCAGGGGGGAATTCACCCCTCCACTTT.

The chain joins TRBV7-7 to TRBJ2-1; D gene unclear. The CDR3 has 14 amino acids. Trimming shortened V by 0 bases and J by 1 base, and 4 bases separated the two germline ends. Germline V CDR1 and CDR2: SSHAT, FNYEAQ (reference sequence). The CDR3, as DNA: TGTGCCAGCAGCTTAGCGGGATCCTACAATGAGCAGTTCTTC. Encoded protein: CASSLAGSYNEQFF. Variable domain in full (rest from reference TRBV7-7 and TRBJ2-1): GAGVSQSPRYKVTKRGQDVTLRCDPISSHATLYWYQQALGQGPEFLTYFNYEAQPDKSGLPSDRFSAERPEGSISTLTIQRTEQRDSAMYRCASSLAGSYNEQFFGPGTRLTVL.

The rearrangement links TRBV7-9 to TRBJ2-2; D remains unclear. Germline CDR1 reads SEHNR; CDR2 reads FQNEAQ (reference sequence). The CDR3 is 12 amino acids. V lost 6 bases to trimming and J lost 5 bases, with 7 bases between them. CDR3 amino acids: CASRPRTGELFF. DNA of the CDR3: TGTGCCAGCAGACCCCGGACCGGGGAGCTGTTTTTT. Variable domain in full (rest from reference TRBV7-9 and TRBJ2-2): DTGVSQNPRHKITKRGQNVTFRCDPISEHNRLYWYRQTLGQGPEFLTYFQNEAQLEKSRLLSDRFSAERPKGSFSTLEIQRTEQGDSAMYLCASRPRTGELFFGEGSRLTVL.